This T cell receptor beta chain was documented in a study of neurological immune-mediated disorders. Whole-study context: In a group of some 35 multiple sclerosis patients, some 30 had the relapsing-remitting type and 3 had the secondary progressive type. Whole-study findings and limits: HTLV-1-associated myelopathy displayed the greatest TCR clonal expansion, and multiple sclerosis exhibited the smallest, lower than that of healthy controls. The multiple sclerosis repertoire cluster was not associated with any clinical or MRI feature.

The V gene's germline CDR1 is KGHSH and CDR2 LQKENI. This CDR3 is built from 16 residues. Trimming removed 4 bases at V and 0 bases at J, with 10 bases between. This clonotype was detected only a few times. The antigen remains unidentified. Synthesis of cDNA was carried out by template-switch 5'RACE. The reaction used 10-nucleotide random UMIs. One entry per CDR3 protein results from TCRdb running MiXCR on the 5' RACE reads. The sample lists under 60,000 distinct CDR3 sequences; over 4.5% were seen once. This sequence originates from a woman under 30 with multiple sclerosis. The chain is built from TRBV18 and TRBJ2-6; tentatively, D is TRBD1 (6 bases). Sequenced material: CD4+ T cells from blood. The CDR3 reads CASSLGARSGANVLTF. In nucleotides, the CDR3 is TGTGCCAGCTCACTGGGGGCCCGCTCTGGGGCCAACGTCCTGACTTTC.